These 21 T cell receptor beta chains share one sample of origin, sequenced in a study of OX40 agonist ivuxolimab in advanced cancers. The library was obtained by the immunoSEQ multiplex PCR assay. TCRdb limited this immuneACCESS table to in-frame rearrangements with V and J called. A share of clones is missing; checked studies link under half to unresolved V genes, and the rest is unexplained. The sample has about 22,000 clones on record, approximately 80% of them singletons. More than 15% of the sample belongs to the ten largest clones. The input for sequencing was CD4+ or CD8+ T cells sorted from blood, taken in a trial of the OX40 agonist ivuxolimab. Every receptor here comes from an adult with an advanced solid tumor such as melanoma, head and neck, liver or kidney cancer.

The chain couples TRBV5-5 to TRBJ2-3; D unclear. Germline CDR1 reads SGHKS; CDR2 reads YYEKEE (reference sequence). The V and J ends lost 0 bases and 1 base respectively, with 6 bases between them. This CDR3 is built from 14 residues. CDR3 loop: CASSLVDGTDTQYF. Here the CDR3 DNA reads TGTGCCAGCAGCTTGGTGGACGGCACAGATACGCAGTATTTT.

By its share, this clone is medium-sized. The gene calls are TRBV11-1 and TRBJ2-1, with a possible D match to TRBD1 (6 bases). Per germline, CDR1 SGHAT and CDR2 FQDESV (reference sequence). The CDR3 consists of 15 residues. Deletions cut 0 bases from V and 8 bases from J, with 14 bases between. The CDR3 is CASSLADRPRDEQFF. The CDR3 DNA sequence: TGTGCCAGCAGCTTAGCCGACAGGCCCCGAGATGAGCAGTTCTTC.

The rearrangement joins TRBV7-6 to TRBJ2-1; no reliable D call. The V gene's germline CDR1 is SGHVS and CDR2 FNYEAQ. CDR3 length: 16 residues. Trimming removed 1 base at V and 4 bases at J, with 14 bases between. DNA for the CDR3: TGTGCCAGCAGCTTAGGAGGTCAGACTTTTTACAATGAGCAGTTCTTC. The encoded protein is CASSLGGQTFYNEQFF. Together with reference TRBV7-6 and TRBJ2-1, the CDR3 gives the full variable domain: GAGVSQSPRYKVTKRGQDVALRCDPISGHVSLYWYRQALGQGPEFLTYFNYEAQQDKSGLPNDRFSAERPEGSISTLTIQRTEQRDSAMYRCASSLGGQTFYNEQFFGPGTRLTVL.

Within the sample, this clone is hyperexpanded. The chain employs TRBV5-6 and TRBJ2-2; 10 bases map to TRBD1. Germline V gene lookup returns CDR1 SGHDT and CDR2 YYEEEE. This CDR3 spans 17 amino acids. The J segment lost 5 bases and the V segment lost 3 bases, leaving 10 bases of the junction unmatched. The CDR3 is CASSSWYRQGATGELFF. The CDR3 bases are TGTGCCAGCAGCTCTTGGTACCGACAGGGGGCGACCGGGGAGCTGTTTTTT.

The chain joins TRBV7-8 to TRBJ1-5; no definite D call. The V gene's germline CDR1 is SGHVS and CDR2 FQNEAQ. Trimming cost V 2 bases and J 0 bases, with 11 bases left between them. The CDR3 loop spans 16 amino acids. CDR3 region: CASSLPPGLSNQPQHF. Here the CDR3 DNA reads TGTGCCAGCAGCTTACCTCCGGGCCTTAGCAATCAGCCCCAGCATTTT.

The rearrangement joins TRBV15 to TRBJ1-1, with a possible D match to TRBD1 (5 bases). The germline V and J ends were trimmed by 0 bases and 5 bases, with 7 bases remaining between them. Germline V CDR1 and CDR2: LNHNV, YYDKDF (reference sequence). The CDR3 length is 13 residues. CDR3 loop: CATSRDGGTEAFF. DNA of the CDR3: TGTGCCACCAGCAGAGATGGGGGGACTGAAGCTTTCTTT.

A few counts support this clone. V usage is TRBV10-3 and J usage is TRBJ2-6; a possible D gene is TRBD2 (5 bases). This CDR3 spans 16 amino acids. The V gene lost 0 bases and the J gene lost 1 base, with 7 bases spanning the gap. CDR1 is ENHRY and CDR2 is SYGVKD in the germline V gene. Written as DNA, the CDR3 is TGTGCCATCAGTGAGTCTGCGGGTTCTGGGGCCAACGTCCTGACTTTC. The encoded protein is CAISESAGSGANVLTF.

V is TRBV14 and J is TRBJ2-3; 8 bases are a match to TRBD2. The CDR3 is made up of 14 amino acids. V gave up 0 bases and J gave up 4 bases; unmatched junction bases: 0. Per germline, CDR1 SGHDN and CDR2 FVKESK. CDR3 DNA: TGTGCCAGCAGCCAAGATAGCGGGGCAGATACGCAGTATTTT. Its protein product is CASSQDSGADTQYF.

This sequence joins TRBV4-1 and TRBJ2-5, with 8 positions matching TRBD1. V was pared by 0 bases and J by 3 bases, with 0 bases of the junction left unmatched. Germline CDR1 and CDR2: MGHRA and YSYEKL. The CDR3 consists of 14 residues. In nucleotides, the CDR3 is TGCGCCAGCAGCCAAGAGACAGGGGAAGAGACCCAGTACTTC. Its protein is CASSQETGEETQYF.

The V gene is TRBV6-5, the J gene TRBJ1-1; D unclear. V was cut by 0 bases and J by 6 bases, with 11 bases left in between. The length of the CDR3 is 14 residues. Looked up from germline, CDR1 is MNHEY and CDR2 is SVGAGI. The CDR3 DNA reads TGTGCCAGCAGTTACTCGATTGGGAGAGCTGAAGCTTTCTTT. Translation gives CASSYSIGRAEAFF.

This chain connects TRBV2 to TRBJ2-7; a possible D gene is TRBD2 (7 bases). The V end lost 3 bases, the J end lost 4 bases, and 22 bases lay between the germline ends. CDR3 length equals 17 residues. Germline V gene lookup returns CDR1 SNHLY and CDR2 FYNNEI. The CDR3 spells CASSDGGASGNRYEQYF. The CDR3 DNA reads as TGTGCCAGCAGTGATGGGGGGGCCTCCGGAAATAGATACGAGCAGTACTTC.

This clone came up once. V usage is TRBV27 and J usage is TRBJ1-4; D unclear. The CDR3 is made up of 13 amino acids. V gave up 3 bases and J gave up 6 bases, with 8 bases separating them. Germline V lookup: CDR1 MNHEY, CDR2 SMNVEV (reference sequence). The CDR3 spells CASSLEADEKLFF. The CDR3 bases are TGTGCCAGCAGTTTGGAAGCGGATGAAAAACTGTTTTTT.

The chain uses TRBV4-1 and TRBJ2-7; TRBD2 matches at 13 bases. The junction had 3 bases not matched to a gene; V was cut back by 4 bases and J by 6 bases. Germline V gives CDR1 MGHRA, CDR2 YSYEKL. This CDR3 has 14 amino acids. Here the CDR3 reads CASSPGTSGVEQYF. CDR3 in DNA: TGCGCCAGCAGCCCCGGGACTAGCGGGGTCGAGCAGTACTTC.

On this clone: The junction shows a germline mismatch at one end, possibly a read error. The CDR3 loop is CSARVVNEQFF. CDR3 in DNA: TGCAGTGCAAGAGTCGTGAATGAGCAGTTCTTC. The chain couples TRBV20-1 to TRBJ2-1; D gene uncertain. The CDR3 runs to 11 residues. Germline values: CDR1 DFQATT, CDR2 SNEGSKA (reference sequence).

This clone was detected only once. This chain links TRBV7-9 with TRBJ1-1; 7 nucleotides agree with TRBD1. The CDR3 runs 14 residues. CDR1 and CDR2 from the germline V gene are SEHNR and FQNEAQ (reference sequence). V shed 7 bases and J 1 base; nucleotides not matched to a gene: 6. The CDR3 loop is CASTPTGKNTEAFF. The CDR3 DNA follows: TGTGCCAGCACCCCGACAGGGAAGAACACTGAAGCTTTCTTT.

The rearrangement joins TRBV4-1 to TRBJ2-1, with D possibly being TRBD1 (5 bases). CDR1 and CDR2 (germline): MGHRA, YSYEKL. The CDR3 covers 15 residues. Deletions cut 5 bases from V and 8 bases from J, with 19 bases between. The CDR3 DNA follows: TGCGCCAGCAGCACAAAAGACAGTAAGGCACATGAGCAGTTCTTC. Translation gives CASSTKDSKAHEQFF.

The genes are TRBV5-5 and TRBJ2-2; D is unclear. V lost 0 bases, J lost 0 bases, and 15 bases lay in between. The germline V gene encodes CDR1 SGHKS and CDR2 YYEKEE (reference sequence). The CDR3 extends over 18 amino acids. The CDR3 coding sequence is TGTGCCAGCAGCTTGGCAGCTGGACGGGCGCCGAACACCGGGGAGCTGTTTTTT. It is translated as CASSLAAGRAPNTGELFF.

In this sample, this clone turned up a few times. The chain has TRBV25-1 and TRBJ2-1; 9 bases line up with TRBD1. Looked up from germline, CDR1 is MGHDK and CDR2 is SYGVNS. V was clipped by 4 bases and J by 10 bases; unmatched bases: 5. This CDR3 contains 13 residues. The CDR3 DNA follows: TGTGCCAGCAGTGGGACAGGGGCTGGAGAGCAGTTCTTC. Translated: CASSGTGAGEQFF.

This clone was counted a single time. The CDR3 spells CASSLAETWDTLNTEAFF. The CDR3 nucleotides are TGTGCCAGCAGCTTAGCGGAGACTTGGGACACTTTGAACACTGAAGCTTTCTTT. V and J are TRBV7-9 and TRBJ1-1; D may be TRBD1 (6 bases). V was clipped by 0 bases and J by 0 bases, with 17 bases between them. Germline V gene data show CDR1 as SEHNR and CDR2 as FQNEAQ (reference sequence). The CDR3 spans 18 residues.

This clone was observed once. The chain has TRBV5-6 and TRBJ1-1, with D possibly being TRBD1 (5 bases). Germline V gives CDR1 SGHDT, CDR2 YYEEEE. The CDR3 loop spans 15 amino acids. V lost 4 bases to trimming and J lost 0 bases, with 13 bases between them. The CDR3 DNA reads TGTGCCAGCAGCCTACCGAGGGGCGTGAACACTGAAGCTTTCTTT. It translates to CASSLPRGVNTEAFF. Complete variable domain (other parts from reference TRBV5-6 and TRBJ1-1): DAGVTQSPTHLIKTRGQQVTLRCSPKSGHDTVSWYQQALGQGPQFIFQYYEEEERQRGNFPDRFSGHQFPNYSSELNVNALLLGDSALYLCASSLPRGVNTEAFFGQGTRLTVV.

The chain uses TRBV5-1 and TRBJ2-7; D gene ambiguous. With 0 bases removed from V and 6 bases from J, the gap between germline ends came to 7 bases. Germline lookup yields CDR1 SGHRS and CDR2 YFSETQ. The CDR3 spans 12 residues. The CDR3 DNA is TGCGCCAGCAGCTTGGCCGGCAGCGAGCAGTACTTC. Translated: CASSLAGSEQYF.